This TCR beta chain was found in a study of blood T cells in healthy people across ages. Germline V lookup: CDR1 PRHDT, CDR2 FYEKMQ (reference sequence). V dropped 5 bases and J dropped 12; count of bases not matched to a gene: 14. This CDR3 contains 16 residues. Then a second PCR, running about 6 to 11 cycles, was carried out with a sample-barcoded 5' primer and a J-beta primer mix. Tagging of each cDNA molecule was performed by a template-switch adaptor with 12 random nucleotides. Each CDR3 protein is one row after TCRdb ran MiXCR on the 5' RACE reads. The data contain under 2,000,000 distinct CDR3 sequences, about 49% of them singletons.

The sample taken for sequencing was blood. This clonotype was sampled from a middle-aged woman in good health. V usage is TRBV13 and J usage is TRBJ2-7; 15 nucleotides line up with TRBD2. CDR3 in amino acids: CASSKKTGLAGGIGYF. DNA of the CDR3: TGTGCCAGCAGCAAAAAAACAGGACTAGCGGGGGGGATAGGGTACTTC. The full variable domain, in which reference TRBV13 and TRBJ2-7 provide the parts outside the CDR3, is AAGVIQSPRHLIKEKRETATLKCYPIPRHDTVYWYQQGPGQDPQFLISFYEKMQSDKGSIPDRFSAQQFSDYHSELNMSSLELGDSALYFCASSKKTGLAGGIGYFGPGTRLTVT.